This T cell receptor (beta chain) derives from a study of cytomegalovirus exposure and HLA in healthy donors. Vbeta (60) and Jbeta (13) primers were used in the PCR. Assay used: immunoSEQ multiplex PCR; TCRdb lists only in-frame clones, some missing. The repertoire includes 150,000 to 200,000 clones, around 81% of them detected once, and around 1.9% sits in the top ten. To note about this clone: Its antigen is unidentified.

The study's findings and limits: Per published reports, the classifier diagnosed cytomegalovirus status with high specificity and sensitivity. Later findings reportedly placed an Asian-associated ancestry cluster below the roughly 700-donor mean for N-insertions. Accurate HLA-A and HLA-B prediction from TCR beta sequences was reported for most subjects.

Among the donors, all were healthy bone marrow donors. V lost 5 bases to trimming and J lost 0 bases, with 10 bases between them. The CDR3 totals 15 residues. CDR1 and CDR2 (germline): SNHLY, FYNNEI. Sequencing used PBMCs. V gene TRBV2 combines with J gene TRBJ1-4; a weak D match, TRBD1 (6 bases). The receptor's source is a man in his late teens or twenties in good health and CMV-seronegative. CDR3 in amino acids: CASSWTATTNEKLFF. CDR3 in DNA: TGTGCCAGCAGTTGGACAGCGACAACTAATGAAAAACTGTTTTTT.